This TCR beta chain was sequenced in a study of T cell responses to AZD1222 COVID-19 vaccine (dated by TCRdb to the early 2020s). For context, the study as a whole: AZD1222 recipients given second doses at about 4 weeks or at about 12 weeks were pooled, since spike-specific TCR depth and breadth were not found to differ between the two schedules. A total of 233 trial participants underwent TCR sequencing, of whom around 200 received two doses of AZD1222 and around 26 received two doses of the MenACWY control vaccine. Trial participants were enrolled by age into 18-55, 56-69 and 70-plus year subgroups, with roughly 160, 29 and 62 TCR-sequenced participants respectively. Study-wide findings and limitations: The 56-69-year group was small, and its depth increase did not reach significance, likely because of low power. After two AZD1222 doses, spike-specific TCR breadth and depth were significantly higher than at day 0 and than in MenACWY recipients. Reportedly, close to half of the unique spike-specific TCRs recognized epitopes lying outside the regions that are mutated in the B.1.351 and B.1.1.7 variants. Most participants were white British and females outnumbered males, and the authors suggested that clonal diversity may have been underestimated. Vaccine-associated CD4 TCRs spanned the whole spike protein, with dominant responses in regions 160-218 and 743-854. Because no day 14 peak-response samples were available, the repertoires could be characterized only after the peak T cell response. Conclusions about previously exposed vaccinees are limited because only a handful of AZD1222 recipients were SARS-CoV-2 seropositive at baseline.

V loses 0 bases of germline sequence and J loses 3 bases, and the interval between the two ends is 10 bases. CDR1 and CDR2 are read off the germline V gene as SGHTS and YDEGEE. Reading from cysteine to phenylalanine, the CDR3 counts 15 amino acids. Only CDR3 DNA is held: 45 bases, read in frame from base 1. The time point label of this sample denotes: baseline before first vaccination. Vaccinee samples were obtained from the UK trials COV001 and COV002, which included a single-blind randomized controlled phase 2/3 trial of AZD1222 (ChAdOx1 nCoV-19) in healthy adults. Trial participant PBMC samples were collected at day 0 and day 28 after the second dose for TCRbeta chain sequencing. With respect to this clone: Which antigen it targets is not known. No quality values exist for individual bases; no much larger clone is one base distant.

The CDR3 regions of human TCRbeta chains were analyzed by immunosequencing. From the authors' description of their analysis: TCRs in the repertoires were matched against a reference library of SARS-CoV-2-specific TCRs that had been generated with the MIRA antigen-specificity platform. Breadth was defined as the fraction of unique TCRs that were SARS-CoV-2-associated, and depth was defined as the fraction of total T cells that were SARS-CoV-2-associated. Using the MIRA data, each spike-specific TCR was assigned both to the spike region to which the TCR was reactive and to a CD4 or CD8 class. Log10-transformed breadth and depth values were compared by one-way ANOVA with Sidak's multiple comparisons tests. Imported from immuneACCESS, the table was reduced by TCRdb to in-frame sequences with V and J called. These copies leave out some clones; in studies compared against another copy, an unresolved V gene accounts for under half, and the cause of the remainder is not known. V, J and clone size were drawn from that table, and D and trimming were deduced from the DNA. In this sample the table shows tens of thousands of clones, about 90% of which occur a single time. 24% of the sample is taken by the ten largest.

This clonotype originated in an adult in good health. The source was peripheral blood, collected on day 0 of AZD1222 vaccination. The chain joins TRBV5-8 to TRBJ1-5; TRBD1 is a weak D gene call, 6 bases matching. The CDR3 has the sequence CASSLGDNLNQPQHF. The base sequence is TGTGCCAGCAGCTTGGGGGACAACCTCAATCAGCCCCAGCATTTT. The CDR3, completed at both ends by the reference TRBV5-8 and TRBJ1-5 genes, gives the full variable domain EAGVTQSPTHLIKTRGQQATLRCSPISGHTSVYWYQQALGLGLQFLLWYDEGEERNRGNFPPRFSGRQFPNYSSELNVNALELEDSALYLCASSLGDNLNQPQHFGDGTRLSIL.